The entry below describes one T cell receptor beta chain. This CDR3 is also generated by other DNA sequences in the sample. The data originate from a study of shared clonotypes between healthy human individuals. Loaded into unsorted PBMC replicate PCRs was approximately 320 ng DNA, roughly 31,000 T cell genomes. With ten immunoSEQ deep assay plates, unsorted PBMC DNA underwent sequencing. Original processing notes: Junction-only sequences without quality scores came from ImmunoSEQ, so filtering differed. Some clones are missing from TCRdb's copy, which holds only in-frame ones; the method was immunoSEQ multiplex PCR. That table furnishes V, J and clone size, whereas the DNA furnished D and trimming. The sample yields around 500,000 clones, 70% to 85% seen once. Germline CDR1 is SSHAT and CDR2 is FNYEAQ (reference sequence). The CDR3 is 13 residues long. V was clipped by 4 bases and J by 2 bases, with 8 bases between them.

Adult Caucasians living in Nashville, Tennessee made up all of the donors. The TCR was taken from a woman aged 40 to 50 in good health. Some clones in this sample may be carry-over from other donors' samples. Sequencing was carried out using PBMCs. The chain couples TRBV7-7 to TRBJ2-5, with D tentatively TRBD1 (5 bases). The CDR3 protein is CASSSDRQETQYF. The CDR3 DNA is TGTGCCAGCAGCTCCGACAGACAAGAGACCCAGTACTTC.